These T cell receptor beta chains were read from a single sample in a study of control samples from healthy donors and cancer patients. Here immunoSEQ multiplex PCR was the method, and the copy in TCRdb shows in-frame clones only, minus some. The sample has 65,000 to 90,000 clones; 80% to 90% are singletons. Sequencing was carried out using blood. The source is a man in his forties or fifties in good health. The conserved cysteine and the conserved F or W are not part of the CDR3 here. The D gene is left open where the match is weak.

j_call v_call d_call cdr3_length cdr3_aa
TRBJ2-7 TRBV7-8 . 12 ASSTQTPPKRQY
TRBJ2-3 TRBV5-1 . 12 ASSPGAGTDTQY
TRBJ1-2 TRBV28 TRBD1 13 ASSPGTGGRGGYT
TRBJ2-1 TRBV4-1 TRBD2 13 ASSPGLASYNEQF
TRBJ1-4 TRBV6-1 . 15 ASSGRRQGPLNEKLF
TRBJ2-1 TRBV7-2 TRBD2 14 ASSLARTSGGGEQF
TRBJ1-2 TRBV6-5 . 11 ASREFRGFGYT
TRBJ1-1 TRBV11-2 TRBD1 12 ASSLAGGLTEAF
TRBJ2-1 TRBV3-1/TRBV3-2 . 14 ASSPPGSGRYNEQF
TRBJ2-3 TRBV18 . 11 ASSPTDTDTQY
TRBJ1-3 TRBV6-5 . 9 ASRVGNTIY
TRBJ1-3 TRBV15 . 14 ATSRDLLGSGNTIY
TRBJ2-1 TRBV7-6 . 11 ASSSKGQGEQF
TRBJ1-5 TRBV25-1 . 10 ASSTDTQPQH
TRBJ1-6 TRBV7-3 TRBD1 12 ASSYTGVDSPLH
TRBJ1-1 TRBV9 . 12 ASSPRGGSAEAF
TRBJ1-5 TRBV7-2 . 13 ASSLVGRAAQPQH
TRBJ2-3 TRBV15 TRBD1 14 ATSRDRQGSTDTQY
TRBJ2-2 TRBV24-1 TRBD1 14 ATSETGGAYTGELF
TRBJ1-1 TRBV5-1 . 12 ASSLGERNTEAF
TRBJ2-1 TRBV3-1/TRBV3-2 . 10 ASSHFYNEQF
TRBJ1-1 TRBV3-1/TRBV3-2 . 11 ASSQGWEAGAF
TRBJ2-3 TRBV4-2 . 13 ASSPWTGLGDTQY
TRBJ2-5 TRBV7-9 . 10 ASSLARETQY
TRBJ2-7 TRBV7-9 TRBD2 12 ASSASREVHEQY
TRBJ1-2 TRBV18 . 11 ASSPQGIDGYT
TRBJ1-2 TRBV6-5 . 11 ASSTTVNYGYT
TRBJ1-6 TRBV18 . 12 ASSPLARDSPLH
TRBJ2-6 TRBV7-3 TRBD1 12 ASGSRDRTNVLT
TRBJ1-1 TRBV4-3 . 12 ASSQVEGGTEAF
TRBJ2-5 TRBV2 . 10 ASSAAQETQY
TRBJ1-5 TRBV10-3 . 10 AISENNQPQH
TRBJ2-3 TRBV7-7 . 13 ASSPLSQEGDTQY
TRBJ2-1 TRBV7-2 . 12 ASSRSGPYNEQF
TRBJ1-2 TRBV3-1/TRBV3-2 . 10 ASSQVLGGYT
TRBJ2-3 TRBV5-1 . 10 ASSSPTDTQY
TRBJ2-3 TRBV7-3 TRBD1 14 ASSLIGTGTADTQY
TRBJ2-2 TRBV5-4 TRBD2 14 ASSRSSGWDTGELF
TRBJ2-1 TRBV24-1 TRBD2 18 ATSDFRGTPGTSGVNEQF
TRBJ1-6 TRBV18 . 13 ASSPFSEEGSPLH
TRBJ1-5 TRBV7-2 . 15 ASSLRSGADSNQPQH
TRBJ2-1 TRBV30 TRBD1 13 AWTAGTVRLNEQF
TRBJ2-5 TRBV28 TRBD1 13 ASSHGTGGLETQY
TRBJ2-1 TRBV25-1 . 14 ASSTGTSSSYNEQF
TRBJ1-5 TRBV19 . 14 ASSIGDTYSNQPQH
TRBJ1-1 TRBV6-5 . 13 ASSLLQGAVTEAF
TRBJ1-1 TRBV5-8 . 10 ATSFGNTEAF
TRBJ2-7 TRBV5-1 TRBD1 13 ASSLALGQGDEQY
TRBJ2-5 TRBV4-3 TRBD2 15 ASSQVGTSGPQETQY
TRBJ2-1 TRBV5-1 TRBD2 17 ASSSLEAGGPGAYNEQF
TRBJ2-7 TRBV7-2 . 14 ASSFTTGAGNYEQY
TRBJ1-1 TRBV2 TRBD1 14 ARPLWDRVGGTEAF
TRBJ2-1 TRBV2 TRBD2 12 ASMRRESVGEQF
TRBJ1-5 TRBV19 . 12 ASSQGRGDQPQH
TRBJ1-6 TRBV18 . 14 ASSRAGARDGSPLH
TRBJ1-3 TRBV5-1 . 13 ASSLGQISGNTIY
TRBJ2-1 TRBV7-6 TRBD1 15 ASSLDTYRTGNNEQF